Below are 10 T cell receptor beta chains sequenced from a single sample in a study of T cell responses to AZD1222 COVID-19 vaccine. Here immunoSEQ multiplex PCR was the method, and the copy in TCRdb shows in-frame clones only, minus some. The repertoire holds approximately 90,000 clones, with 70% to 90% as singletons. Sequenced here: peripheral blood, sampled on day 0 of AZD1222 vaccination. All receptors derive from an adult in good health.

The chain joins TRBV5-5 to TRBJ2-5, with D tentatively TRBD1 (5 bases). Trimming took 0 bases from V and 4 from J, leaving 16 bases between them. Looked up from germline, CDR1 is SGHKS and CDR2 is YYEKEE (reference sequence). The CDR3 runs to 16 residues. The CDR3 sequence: CASSLVDTRRGETQYF. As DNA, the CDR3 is TGTGCCAGCAGCTTGGTCGACACCCGAAGGGGAGAGACCCAGTACTTC. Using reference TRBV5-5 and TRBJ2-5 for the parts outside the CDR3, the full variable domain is DAGVTQSPTHLIKTRGQQVTLRCSPISGHKSVSWYQQVLGQGPQFIFQYYEKEERGRGNFPDRFSARQFPNYSSELNVNALLLGDSALYLCASSLVDTRRGETQYFGPGTRLLVL.

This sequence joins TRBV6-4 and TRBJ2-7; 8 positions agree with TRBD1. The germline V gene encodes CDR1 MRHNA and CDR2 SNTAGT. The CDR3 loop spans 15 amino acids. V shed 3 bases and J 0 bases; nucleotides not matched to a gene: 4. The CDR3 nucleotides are TGTGCCAGCAGTGATCCGGGACAGGCCTCCTACGAGCAGTACTTC. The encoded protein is CASSDPGQASYEQYF.

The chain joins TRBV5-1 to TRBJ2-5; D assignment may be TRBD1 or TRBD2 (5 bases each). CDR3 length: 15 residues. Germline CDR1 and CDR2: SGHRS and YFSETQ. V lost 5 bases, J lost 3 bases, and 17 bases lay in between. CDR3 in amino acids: CASSTLTGPEETQYF. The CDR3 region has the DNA TGCGCCAGCAGTACACTCACGGGGCCCGAAGAGACCCAGTACTTC.

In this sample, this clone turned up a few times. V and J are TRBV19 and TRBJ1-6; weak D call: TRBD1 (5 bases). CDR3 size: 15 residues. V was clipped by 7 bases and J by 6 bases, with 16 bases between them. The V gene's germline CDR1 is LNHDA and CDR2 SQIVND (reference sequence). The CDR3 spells CASTPSTVPNSPLHF. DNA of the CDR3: TGTGCCAGTACTCCCTCGACAGTCCCTAATTCACCCCTCCACTTT.

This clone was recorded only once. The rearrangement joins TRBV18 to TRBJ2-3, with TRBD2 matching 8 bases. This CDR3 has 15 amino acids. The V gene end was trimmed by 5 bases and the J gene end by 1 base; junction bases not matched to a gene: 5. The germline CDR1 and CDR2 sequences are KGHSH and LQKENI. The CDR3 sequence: CASSFPTSGTDTQYF. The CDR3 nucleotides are TGTGCCAGCTCATTCCCGACTAGCGGCACAGATACGCAGTATTTT.

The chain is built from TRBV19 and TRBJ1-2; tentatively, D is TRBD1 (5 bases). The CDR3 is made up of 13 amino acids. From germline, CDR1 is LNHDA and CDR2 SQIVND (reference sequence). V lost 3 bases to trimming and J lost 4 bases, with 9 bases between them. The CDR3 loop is CASSIFDSYGYTF. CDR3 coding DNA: TGTGCCAGTAGTATCTTCGACAGCTATGGCTACACCTTC. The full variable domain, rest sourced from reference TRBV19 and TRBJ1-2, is DGGITQSPKYLFRKEGQNVTLSCEQNLNHDAMYWYRQDPGQGLRLIYYSQIVNDFQKGDIAEGYSVSREKKESFPLTVTSAQKNPTAFYLCASSIFDSYGYTFGSGTRLTVV.

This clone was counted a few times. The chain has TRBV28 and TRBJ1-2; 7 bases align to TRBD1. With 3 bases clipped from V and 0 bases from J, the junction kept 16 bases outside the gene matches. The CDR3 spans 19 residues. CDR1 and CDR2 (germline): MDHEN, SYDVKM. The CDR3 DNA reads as TGTGCCAGCAGTTTCGGTTCGATTACAGGGGCAGGGGCTAACTATGGCTACACCTTC. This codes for CASSFGSITGAGANYGYTF.

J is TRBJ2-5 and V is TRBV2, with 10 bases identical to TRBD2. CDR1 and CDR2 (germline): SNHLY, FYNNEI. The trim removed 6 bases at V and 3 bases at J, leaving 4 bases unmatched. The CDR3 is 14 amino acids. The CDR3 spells CASRGGLAEETQYF. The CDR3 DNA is TGTGCCAGCAGGGGCGGACTAGCGGAAGAGACCCAGTACTTC. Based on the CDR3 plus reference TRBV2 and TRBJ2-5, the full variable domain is EPEVTQTPSHQVTQMGQEVILRCVPISNHLYFYWYRQILGQKVEFLVSFYNNEISEKSEIFDDQFSVERPDGSNFTLKIRSTKLEDSAMYFCASRGGLAEETQYFGPGTRLLVL.

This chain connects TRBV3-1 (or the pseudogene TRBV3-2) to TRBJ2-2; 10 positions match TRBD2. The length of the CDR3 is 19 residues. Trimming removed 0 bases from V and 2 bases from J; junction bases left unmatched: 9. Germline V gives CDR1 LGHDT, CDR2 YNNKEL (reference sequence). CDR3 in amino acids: CASSQDLPSGGPNTGELFF. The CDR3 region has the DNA TGTGCCAGCAGCCAAGATCTGCCTAGCGGGGGCCCAAACACCGGGGAGCTGTTTTTT.

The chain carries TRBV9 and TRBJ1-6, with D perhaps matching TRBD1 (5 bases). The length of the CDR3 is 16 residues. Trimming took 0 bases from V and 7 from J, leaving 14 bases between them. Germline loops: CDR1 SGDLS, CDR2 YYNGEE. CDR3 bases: TGTGCCAGCAGCGTAGACGGGACCCTGGGGAATTCACCCCTCCACTTT. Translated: CASSVDGTLGNSPLHF. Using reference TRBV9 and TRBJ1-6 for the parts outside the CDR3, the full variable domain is DSGVTQTPKHLITATGQRVTLRCSPRSGDLSVYWYQQSLDQGLQFLIQYYNGEERAKGNILERFSAQQFPDLHSELNLSSLELGDSALYFCASSVDGTLGNSPLHFGNGTRLTVT.